The rows below give T cell receptor beta chains drawn from one sample of a study of cytomegalovirus exposure and HLA in healthy donors. Libraries were prepared by immunoSEQ multiplex PCR; TCRdb keeps only in-frame clonotypes and omits some of them. This table holds 200,000 to 250,000 clones, roughly 84% found once. Sequenced input: PBMCs. All receptors come from a man aged 45-65 years in good health and CMV-seronegative. Each CDR3 is given with its conserved first and last residue. A D gene is named only where the DNA matches it firmly. Only part of the rows carry a size: once, few, many, or a class if the clone is expanded.

TRBV6-5	TRBJ1-5	-	-	TGTGCCAGCAGCAGGGGAAATCAGCCCCAGCATTTT	CASSRGNQPQHF
TRBV27	TRBJ2-1	-	TRBD2	TGTGCCAGCAGTTTAATAGCGGGAGATATGAATGAGCAGTTCTTC	CASSLIAGDMNEQFF
TRBV29-1	TRBJ1-4	once	-	TGCAGCGTTGGAAAGAAGGGCGGGGGGGAAAAACTGTTTTTT	CSVGKKGGGEKLFF
TRBV14	TRBJ1-1	-	TRBD1	TGTGCCAGCAGCCTTGATGGTCCCTGGTCAGGGGGTAGGAACACTGAAGCTTTCTTT	CASSLDGPWSGGRNTEAFF
TRBV30	TRBJ2-1	-	TRBD2	TGTGCCTGGAGTCAAGCGGGAGGCTTGAAGGAGCAGTTCTTC	CAWSQAGGLKEQFF
TRBV4-2	TRBJ1-5	-	TRBD1	TGTGCCAGCAGCCAAGGGGGTGGGACAGGGGATCAGCCCCAGCATTTT	CASSQGGGTGDQPQHF
TRBV10-1	TRBJ2-5	-	-	TGCGCCAGCAGTACCTCAGGGCAAGAGACCCAGTACTTC	CASSTSGQETQYF
TRBV7-9	TRBJ2-7	-	-	TGTGCCAGCAGCTTAGTGGGGGCCTCCTACGAGCAGTACTTC	CASSLVGASYEQYF
TRBV5-1	TRBJ1-1	once	TRBD1	TGCGCCAGCAGCGGGGGACAGCTGAACACTGAAGCTTTCTTT	CASSGGQLNTEAFF
TRBV6-1	TRBJ2-7	-	TRBD2	TGTGCCAGCAGTCCTAGCGGGGTTGGCGACGGGCAGTACTTC	CASSPSGVGDGQYF
TRBV2	TRBJ2-7	-	-	TGTGCCAGCAGTGTAACAGGGACCTACGAGCAGTACTTC	CASSVTGTYEQYF
TRBV7-9	TRBJ2-7	few	-	TGTGCCAGCAGCCCGAGGGGCCAGGGGCCCTACGAGCAGTACTTC	CASSPRGQGPYEQYF
TRBV5-5	TRBJ1-2	once	-	TGTGCCAGCAGCTTCAGATGGGGGGACTATGGCTACACCTTC	CASSFRWGDYGYTF
TRBV28	TRBJ2-6	-	-	TGTGCCAGCAGTTGGGTCGGGGACTCTGGGGCCAACGTCCTGACTTTC	CASSWVGDSGANVLTF
TRBV5-1	TRBJ2-7	-	TRBD1	TGCGCCAGCAGCGCCGGAACAGGGGCTTCCGAGCAGTACTTC	CASSAGTGASEQYF
TRBV5-1	TRBJ1-4	-	TRBD1	TGCGCCAGCAGCACGACAGGGGTGGAAGAAAAACTGTTTTTT	CASSTTGVEEKLFF
TRBV7-8	TRBJ2-7	-	TRBD1	TGTGCCAGCAGCTTAGCCGGGACAGGGGCCCTCTACGAGCAGTACTTC	CASSLAGTGALYEQYF
TRBV28	TRBJ1-4	-	TRBD1	TGTGCCAGCAGTTTAACAGGGGGGGATAATGAAAAACTGTTTTTT	CASSLTGGDNEKLFF
TRBV9	TRBJ2-3	-	TRBD2	TGTGCCAGCAGCGTAGAACTAGCGGGGGGCACAGATACGCAGTATTTT	CASSVELAGGTDTQYF
TRBV19	TRBJ2-1	-	-	TGTGCCAGTAGTGATAGCGGTTATAGCTCCTACAATGAGCAGTTCTTC	CASSDSGYSSYNEQFF
TRBV29-1	TRBJ1-1	-	-	TGCAGCGTTGAAGGACACCCGAACACTGAAGCTTTCTTT	CSVEGHPNTEAFF
TRBV7-2	TRBJ1-2	-	-	TGTGCCAGCAGCCAAGTAGCTAACTATGGCTACACCTTC	CASSQVANYGYTF
TRBV5-1	TRBJ2-5	-	TRBD2	TGCGCCAGCAGAGATACTAGCGGGGGGGCGGAGACCCAGTACTTC	CASRDTSGGAETQYF
TRBV29-1	TRBJ1-1	-	-	TGCAGCGCCCCGCGGGCCCTCGGGGCTGAAGCTTTCTTT	CSAPRALGAEAFF
TRBV27	TRBJ2-1	-	-	TGTGCCAGCAGACTCAGGGGCAATGAGCAGTTCTTC	CASRLRGNEQFF
TRBV6-1	TRBJ2-7	-	TRBD2	TGTGCCAGCAAATCTAGCGGTACCTACGAGCAGTACTTC	CASKSSGTYEQYF
TRBV19	TRBJ2-3	-	-	TGTGCCAGTAGTATGTTTCTATCGGATACGCAGTATTTT	CASSMFLSDTQYF
TRBV27	TRBJ2-7	-	-	TGTGCCAGCAGTTTAAGGATCGGGGTTCCCTACGAGCAGTACTTC	CASSLRIGVPYEQYF
TRBV2	TRBJ2-1	-	-	TGTGCCAGCAGTGAGATTGCAGCGACTATTCCTTACAATGAGCAGTTCTTC	CASSEIAATIPYNEQFF
TRBV27	TRBJ1-6	-	-	TGTGCCAGCAGTTTCGAAGGGCAGGGGAGCTCACCCCTCCACTTT	CASSFEGQGSSPLHF
TRBV27	TRBJ2-1	-	-	TGTGCCAGCAGTTTATCGGCTTACAATGAGCAGTTCTTC	CASSLSAYNEQFF
TRBV7-6	TRBJ2-2	-	-	TGTGCCAGCACCAGTAGTGCGGGGTCAATCACCGGGGAGCTGTTTTTT	CASTSSAGSITGELFF
TRBV11-2	TRBJ2-2	-	TRBD1	TGTGCCAGCAGCTTACGGACAGGAGGAACCGGGGAGCTGTTTTTT	CASSLRTGGTGELFF
TRBV10-3	TRBJ2-7	-	TRBD2	TGTGCCATCAGCCCGGGACTAGCGGGTGGTGAGCAGTACTTC	CAISPGLAGGEQYF
TRBV9	TRBJ2-7	-	TRBD2	TGTGCCAGCAGTGCGAGCGGGAGTCATAACGAGCAGTACTTC	CASSASGSHNEQYF
TRBV27	TRBJ2-1	-	TRBD2	TGTGCCAGCAGTTTATATCCAGCGGGGCGGGATGAGCAGTTCTTC	CASSLYPAGRDEQFF
TRBV5-1	TRBJ1-1	-	TRBD1	TGCGCCAGCAGCTTGCGTCCCCAGGGGGCGACTAACACTGAAGCTTTCTTT	CASSLRPQGATNTEAFF
TRBV5-6	TRBJ2-1	-	-	TGTGCCAGCAGCCAAAATGAGCAGTTCTTC	CASSQNEQFF
TRBV4-2	TRBJ1-2	-	-	TGTGCCAGCAGCCAAGATTTGGAGGGCGCGAGGAGTGGCTACACCTTC	CASSQDLEGARSGYTF
TRBV9	TRBJ2-2	-	TRBD2	TGTGCCAGCAGCGTACGACTCTTCGGGGGGACCGGGGAGCTGTTTTTT	CASSVRLFGGTGELFF
TRBV27	TRBJ2-7	-	TRBD2	TGTGCCAGCAGCTACAGGCTAGCGGGCTACGAGCAGTACTTC	CASSYRLAGYEQYF
TRBV5-8	TRBJ2-5	-	TRBD1	TGTGCCAGCAGCGACGGACAGGGGGGTTTCCAGGAGACCCAGTACTTC	CASSDGQGGFQETQYF
TRBV7-6	TRBJ2-7	-	TRBD1	TGTGCCAGCAGCTTAGGAACAGGGGGCATCTACGAGCAGTACTTC	CASSLGTGGIYEQYF
TRBV19	TRBJ1-1	-	-	TGTGCCAGTGGGAAACAGGGTTGGATGAACACTGAAGCTTTCTTT	CASGKQGWMNTEAFF
TRBV11-2	TRBJ2-7	-	TRBD1	TGTGCCAGCAGCTCCCGACAGGGAGCAACCTACGAGCAGTACTTC	CASSSRQGATYEQYF
TRBV7-9	TRBJ1-2	-	-	TGTGCCAGCAACCATGGGGGGGGCTACACCTTC	CASNHGGGYTF
TRBV21-1	TRBJ2-7	-	-	TGTGCCAGCAGCACCTACACAAAAATTTGGGGACAGGAGGCCTACGAGCAGTACTTC	CASSTYTKIWGQEAYEQYF
TRBV12-5	TRBJ2-1	-	TRBD1	TGTGCTAGTGGTCGGACAGGACACAATGAGCAGTTCTTC	CASGRTGHNEQFF
TRBV9	TRBJ2-7	-	-	TGTGCCAGCAGCCCAGCAGGGACCTACGAGCAGTACTTC	CASSPAGTYEQYF
TRBV5-4	TRBJ2-1	-	TRBD2	TGTGCCAGCAGCTTGGCACTAGCGAACGATGAGCAGTTCTTC	CASSLALANDEQFF